Presented here are 25 T cell receptor beta chains from one specimen sequenced in a study of shared T cell receptors in the human thymus. Assay: immunoSEQ multiplex PCR; the TCRdb copy retains only in-frame clones and omits some. This table has hundreds of thousands of clones, around 87% appearing once. These same data were also listed under a study on human thymus T cells.

Material: thymocytes. The receptors were gathered from a boy younger than two with a congenital heart defect.

This clone occurred once. The germline gene is not matched at one end of the junction; a read error may be the cause. V and J are TRBV7-7 and TRBJ2-5, with D hard to call. This CDR3 comprises 11 residues. CDR1 and CDR2 from the germline V gene are SSHAT and FNYEAQ (reference sequence). The CDR3 region has the DNA TGTGCTAGCAGCTTCCCCCCGGCCCAGTACTTC. This gives the protein CASSFPPAQYF. Full variable domain (remainder filled in from reference TRBV7-7 and TRBJ2-5): GAGVSQSPRYKVTKRGQDVTLRCDPISSHATLYWYQQALGQGPEFLTYFNYEAQPDKSGLPSDRFSAERPEGSISTLTIQRTEQRDSAMYRCASSFPPAQYFGPGTRLLVL.

The chain links TRBV21-1 to TRBJ2-1; the table gives TRBD2 as D, unverified against the DNA. TRBV21-1 corresponds to a pseudogene. CDR3 size: 17 residues. CDR3 DNA sequence: TGTGCCAGCAGCGAAGGGGGCGGGACTAGCACCTACAATGAGCAGTTCTTC. This sequence encodes CASSEGGGTSTYNEQFF.

The chain recombines TRBV25-1 with TRBJ1-3; D not certain. The CDR3 is 13 residues long. In germline, CDR1 is MGHDK, CDR2 SYGVNS. Between the trimmed V and J ends, which lost 4 bases and 4 bases, there was a span of 8 bases. CDR3 bases: TGTGCCAGCAGTGCACAGAGAGGAAACACCATATATTTT. This translates into CASSAQRGNTIYF.

The CDR3 spells CARGRGDYEQYF. As DNA, the CDR3 is TGTGCCAGGGGCAGGGGGGACTACGAGCAGTACTTC. This chain connects TRBV10-3 to TRBJ2-7, with D maybe TRBD1 (7 bases). The length of the CDR3 is 12 residues. V was clipped by 10 bases and J by 3 bases, with 13 bases between them. Per the germline V gene, CDR1 is ENHRY and CDR2 is SYGVKD.

This clone came up once. The rearrangement uses TRBV9 and TRBJ1-2; 12 positions agree with TRBD1. Germline CDR1 and CDR2: SGDLS and YYNGEE. CDR3 length: 15 residues. The ends lost 5 bases at V and 6 bases at J; junction bases unmatched: 8. The CDR3 loop reads CASRNQGQGADGYTF. CDR3 bases: TGTGCCAGCAGGAACCAGGGACAGGGGGCGGATGGCTACACCTTC.

This chain joins TRBV5-1 and TRBJ2-1; 8 bases are shared with TRBD2. V lost 2 bases and J lost 6; bases outside the gene matches: 7. The length of the CDR3 is 15 residues. Germline assignment: CDR1 SGHRS and CDR2 YFSETQ. For the CDR3, the DNA is TGCGCCAGCAGCTTCGGGACTAGTACTGCCAATGAGCAGTTCTTC. Translation: CASSFGTSTANEQFF.

The chain carries TRBV6-5 and TRBJ1-1; 10 bases are a match to TRBD1. Germline lookup yields CDR1 MNHEY and CDR2 SVGAGI. V trimming: 4 bases; J trimming: 6 bases; junction bases outside the gene matches: 8. This CDR3 spans 15 amino acids. This CDR3 reads CASSSPDRGVAEAFF. The CDR3 coding sequence is TGTGCCAGCAGTTCACCGGACAGGGGGGTAGCTGAAGCTTTCTTT.

The chain couples TRBV10-2 to TRBJ1-4; 7 nucleotides agree with TRBD1. There are 14 residues in the CDR3. In germline, CDR1 is WSHSY, CDR2 SAAADI. The V segment lost 2 bases and the J segment 3 bases; nucleotides outside the gene matches: 0. The CDR3 spells CASSETGANEKLFF. DNA of the CDR3: TGCGCCAGCAGTGAGACAGGGGCTAATGAAAAACTGTTTTTT.

This clone was recorded only once. The chain joins TRBV27 to TRBJ1-3, with 7 bases identical to TRBD1. Germline CDR1 and CDR2: MNHEY and SMNVEV (reference sequence). The CDR3 runs 15 residues. The junction had 11 bases not matched to a gene; V was cut back by 5 bases and J by 7 bases. This CDR3 is CASSPAEQGGNTIYF. The CDR3 DNA reads TGTGCCAGCAGTCCCGCCGAGCAGGGGGGTAACACCATATATTTT.

V usage is TRBV4-3 and J usage is TRBJ2-5; no reliable D call. This CDR3 comprises 14 residues. Trimming left V 0 bases short and J 2 bases short, with 7 bases between. CDR1 and CDR2 (germline): LGHNA, YSLEER. The CDR3 is CASSQDLNQETQYF. The DNA of the CDR3 is TGCGCCAGCAGCCAAGATCTAAATCAAGAGACCCAGTACTTC.

The gene calls are TRBV4-2 and TRBJ1-4; D may be TRBD1 (5 bases). V was clipped by 3 bases and J by 8 bases, with 22 bases between them. Germline V lookup: CDR1 LGHNA, CDR2 YNFKEQ. CDR3 length: 17 residues. DNA for the CDR3: TGTGCCAGCAGCCATGAGAGTCTGGGGCAGCGGGGGGAAAAACTGTTTTTT. It yields the protein CASSHESLGQRGEKLFF.

The rearrangement links TRBV28 to TRBJ2-1; D is ambiguous. Germline CDR1 MDHEN, CDR2 SYDVKM. The V and J ends lost 3 bases and 6 bases respectively, with 15 bases between them. This CDR3 contains 15 residues. The CDR3 protein is CASSLTPPMSNEQFF. The CDR3 DNA reads as TGTGCCAGCAGTTTGACTCCCCCTATGTCCAATGAGCAGTTCTTC.

This clone was detected only once. The genes are TRBV27 and TRBJ1-1; 9 positions match TRBD1. V trimming: 5 bases; J trimming: 4 bases; junction bases outside the gene matches: 5. The CDR3 sequence is 14 residues long. Germline V gives CDR1 MNHEY, CDR2 SMNVEV (reference sequence). CDR3 amino acids: CASSRTGDVTEAFF. CDR3 in DNA: TGTGCCAGCAGTCGGACAGGGGATGTCACTGAAGCTTTCTTT.

A single count supports this clone. The genes are TRBV15 and TRBJ2-7; the D gene is possibly TRBD2 (6 bases). V lost 0 bases to trimming and J lost 4 bases, with 19 bases between them. This CDR3 is built from 17 residues. Germline CDR1 reads LNHNV; CDR2 reads YYDKDF (reference sequence). The CDR3 protein is CATSRDPGPEGPYEQYF. CDR3 in DNA: TGTGCCACCAGCAGAGATCCCGGCCCGGAGGGGCCTTACGAGCAGTACTTC.

The genes are TRBV28 and TRBJ1-5; 7 positions agree with TRBD1. Germline assignment: CDR1 MDHEN and CDR2 SYDVKM. The ends lost 3 bases at V and 6 bases at J; junction bases unmatched: 2. The CDR3 has 13 residues. Written as DNA, the CDR3 is TGTGCCAGCAGTTTGCCAGGGGGTCAGCCCCAGCATTTT. This gives the protein CASSLPGGQPQHF.

This chain links TRBV6-1 with TRBJ2-7; D is undetermined. The CDR3 loop spans 13 amino acids. V lost 5 bases to trimming and J lost 2 bases, with 10 bases between them. Germline V gene data show CDR1 as MNHNS and CDR2 as SASEGT. In DNA, the CDR3 is TGTGCCAGCAGTCCTAACCGGGCCTACGAGCAGTACTTC. It translates to CASSPNRAYEQYF.

This clone was observed a single time. The chain links TRBV9 to TRBJ2-3, with a tentative D call TRBD1 (5 bases). The germline V gene encodes CDR1 SGDLS and CDR2 YYNGEE. The CDR3 extends over 16 amino acids. Trimming cost V 3 bases and J 5 bases, with 19 bases left between them. For the CDR3, the DNA is TGTGCCAGCAGCGCCACCCCGGCAGGGCCGGGAGATACGCAGTATTTT. Amino acids: CASSATPAGPGDTQYF.

The chain employs TRBV6-6 and TRBJ1-5; D may be TRBD1 (5 bases). The CDR3 consists of 13 residues. Trimming stripped 2 bases from V and 7 bases from J, with 9 bases between. From germline, CDR1 is MNHNY and CDR2 SVGAGI (reference sequence). The CDR3 coding sequence is TGTGCCAGCAGTTACCAAGGGGAACAGCCCCAGCATTTT. Amino acid sequence: CASSYQGEQPQHF.

This rearrangement joins TRBV11-1 to TRBJ2-3; 10 nucleotides line up with TRBD2. Germline V gene sequence: CDR1 SGHAT, CDR2 FQDESV (reference sequence). The trim removed 0 bases at V and 2 bases at J, leaving 2 bases unmatched. This CDR3 comprises 16 residues. DNA of the CDR3: TGTGCCAGCAGCTTAGCTAGCGGGGGGTACACAGATACGCAGTATTTT. Its translation is CASSLASGGYTDTQYF.

The CDR3: CASRMDIRDEQFF. As DNA, the CDR3 is TGCGCCAGCAGAATGGACATTCGCGATGAGCAGTTCTTC. The chain employs TRBV5-1 and TRBJ2-1; weak D call: TRBD1 (5 bases). The CDR3 is made up of 13 amino acids. The V gene's germline CDR1 is SGHRS and CDR2 YFSETQ. Trimming removed 5 bases at V and 8 bases at J, with 14 bases between.

V and J are TRBV19 and TRBJ1-5; maybe TRBD1 (6 bases). In germline, CDR1 is LNHDA, CDR2 SQIVND (reference sequence). The CDR3 sequence is 15 residues long. V lost 3 bases to trimming and J lost 10 bases, with 19 bases between them. CDR3 sequence (DNA): TGTGCCAGTAGTATGCTCAGACAGGTTTCCAATCCCCAGCATTTT. Encoded protein: CASSMLRQVSNPQHF.

The chain recombines TRBV5-1 with TRBJ1-4; D gene uncertain. CDR1 is SGHRS, CDR2 YFSETQ, per germline. Trimming pared 4 bases from V and 7 bases from J, leaving 17 bases between. The CDR3 extends over 15 amino acids. CDR3 region: CASSPEFRWSEKLFF. In DNA, the CDR3 is TGCGCCAGCAGCCCTGAGTTTCGGTGGAGTGAAAAACTGTTTTTT.

The chain combines TRBV19 with TRBJ1-6, with 8 bases aligning to TRBD1. Germline loops: CDR1 LNHDA, CDR2 SQIVND (reference sequence). CDR3 size: 16 residues. V dropped 4 bases and J dropped 9; count of bases not matched to a gene: 11. The CDR3 here is CASSTGQGSICSPLHF. CDR3 sequence (DNA): TGTGCCAGTAGTACAGGACAGGGTTCTATTTGTTCACCCCTCCACTTT.

This clone was seen once. This chain uses TRBV12-5 with TRBJ2-7; tentatively, D is TRBD2 (6 bases). Germline lookup yields CDR1 LGHNT and CDR2 FRNRAP. The V end lost 1 base, the J end lost 7 bases, and 14 bases lay between the germline ends. The CDR3 length is 14 residues. Here the CDR3 DNA reads TGTGCTAGTGGTTTGGGGGACTTGCGGCGGGAGCAGTACTTC. Translating gives CASGLGDLRREQYF.

The chain employs TRBV5-1 and TRBJ1-2; D gene uncertain. The V gene lost 2 bases and the J gene lost 8 bases, with 16 bases spanning the gap. Germline V gene data show CDR1 as SGHRS and CDR2 as YFSETQ. The CDR3 is made up of 14 amino acids. The CDR3 DNA is TGCGCCAGCAGCTTCCCGGGAGAGGGCCGAGGCTACACCTTC. Translated, it gives CASSFPGEGRGYTF.